Detailed here is one TCR beta chain. MiXCR was run by TCRdb on the RACE reads, yielding one entry per CDR3 protein. The data show about 97,000 distinct CDR3 sequences, with about 28% seen just once and 10% held by the top ten. The data were obtained in a study of human T cells and chemical hapten exposure. The wider study: Predominantly women, the patients had alopecia areata, totalis or universalis.

The time point was: patch test 3, about 24 weeks after DPC sensitization. Treatment noted: therapeutic diphenylcyclopropenone sensitization with weekly scalp DPC. Material: whole blood, obtained in connection with sensitization to the hapten diphenylcyclopropenone (DPC). The origin of this receptor is a man between 35 and 55 years old with alopecia areata. Some clones in this sample may be carry-over from other donors' samples.

CDR3 sequence reads: CASSFTGARNQPQHF. The CDR3 DNA follows: TGTGCCAGCAGCTTTACAGGGGCTCGCAATCAGCCCCAGCATTTT. The rearrangement uses TRBV28 and TRBJ1-5; 7 positions match TRBD1. This CDR3 region has 15 residues. In germline, CDR1 is MDHEN, CDR2 SYDVKM. Trimming cost V 6 bases and J 2 bases; bases outside gene matches: 7.